One and the same sample provided the 32 T cell receptor beta chains below, sequenced in a study of T cells in tuberculosis. As for time point: new active TB diagnosis, blood taken before or within 7 days of starting treatment. Some clones are missing from TCRdb's copy, which holds only in-frame ones; the method was immunoSEQ multiplex PCR. This table holds around 33,000 clones, approximately 93% found once. The sample in question was PBMCs, obtained at tuberculosis diagnosis. The receptors shown here come from an adult with tuberculosis.

The chain joins TRBV11-2 to TRBJ2-7; TRBD2 aligns across 8 bases. Losses at the gene ends were 1 base for V and 0 bases for J; bases not matched to a gene: 8. Germline-derived CDR1 and CDR2 are SGHAT and FQNNGV. This CDR3 is built from 17 residues. The CDR3 sequence: CASSLGPASGFSYEQYF. CDR3 nucleotide sequence: TGTGCCAGCAGCTTAGGGCCCGCTAGCGGGTTCTCCTACGAGCAGTACTTC.

The chain uses TRBV5-6 and TRBJ2-4; D remains unclear. Germline CDR1 is SGHDT and CDR2 is YYEEEE. V was pared by 0 bases and J by 1 base, with 8 bases between. The CDR3 sequence is 15 residues long. The CDR3 is CASSLEARAKNIQYF. The CDR3 coding sequence is TGTGCCAGCAGCTTGGAAGCTCGGGCCAAAAACATTCAGTACTTC.

V gene TRBV6-6 combines with J gene TRBJ2-3; 10 positions agree with TRBD1. Germline values: CDR1 MNHNY, CDR2 SVGAGI (reference sequence). Trimming removed 5 bases from V and 2 bases from J; junction bases left unmatched: 7. This CDR3 is 16 amino acids long. Here the CDR3 DNA reads TGTGCCAGCAGTCCGGGGGACAGGGGCTCCACAGATACGCAGTATTTT. It translates to CASSPGDRGSTDTQYF.

This CDR3 is CASSFTGWANTEAFF. CDR3 bases: TGTGCCAGCAGCTTCACAGGGTGGGCGAACACTGAAGCTTTCTTT. The chain recombines TRBV5-6 with TRBJ1-1, with D possibly TRBD1 on 6 matching bases. The CDR3 has 15 amino acids. Trimming took off 2 bases at V and 1 base at J, with 12 bases between the two ends. CDR1 and CDR2 from the germline V gene are SGHDT and YYEEEE. Based on the CDR3 plus reference TRBV5-6 and TRBJ1-1, the full variable domain is DAGVTQSPTHLIKTRGQQVTLRCSPKSGHDTVSWYQQALGQGPQFIFQYYEEEERQRGNFPDRFSGHQFPNYSSELNVNALLLGDSALYLCASSFTGWANTEAFFGQGTRLTVV.

The chain carries TRBV6-6 and TRBJ2-1; 12 bases are a match to TRBD1. CDR1 MNHNY and CDR2 SVGAGI come from the germline V gene (reference sequence). This CDR3 spans 15 amino acids. The V segment lost 6 bases and the J segment 8 bases; nucleotides outside the gene matches: 8. The CDR3 here is CASSRGTGGAYEQFF. The CDR3 nucleotides are TGTGCCAGCAGCCGGGGGACAGGGGGCGCATATGAGCAGTTCTTC.

Written as DNA, the CDR3 is TGTGCCAGCAGCCAAGAGGCGGCCCCTAACTATGGCTACACCTTC. It encodes CASSQEAAPNYGYTF. This chain connects TRBV14 to TRBJ1-2; D unresolved. CDR3 size: 15 residues. Germline loops: CDR1 SGHDN, CDR2 FVKESK. V gave up 0 bases and J gave up 0 bases, with 8 bases separating them.

V and J are TRBV5-1 and TRBJ2-3, with D hard to call. The CDR3 totals 16 residues. Deletions cut 0 bases from V and 0 bases from J, with 11 bases between. Germline V gives CDR1 SGHRS, CDR2 YFSETQ. CDR3 sequence reads: CASSLGLSLSTDTQYF. The CDR3 nucleotides are TGCGCCAGCAGCTTGGGCCTTAGTCTTAGCACAGATACGCAGTATTTT. The variable domain in full, with the rest retrieved from reference TRBV5-1 and TRBJ2-3, is KAGVTQTPRYLIKTRGQQVTLSCSPISGHRSVSWYQQTPGQGLQFLFEYFSETQRNKGNFPGRFSGRQFSNSRSEMNVSTLELGDSALYLCASSLGLSLSTDTQYFGPGTRLTVL.

The chain combines TRBV7-9 with TRBJ1-1; no definite D call. The length of the CDR3 is 12 residues. CDR1 and CDR2 from the germline V gene are SEHNR and FQNEAQ (reference sequence). Deletions cut 6 bases from V and 0 bases from J, with 5 bases between. CDR3 DNA: TGTGCCAGCAGGAGGATGAACACTGAAGCTTTCTTT. It yields the protein CASRRMNTEAFF.

The V call is TRBV9, the J call TRBJ2-7; 7 bases map to TRBD1. Germline trimming cut 4 bases from V and 1 base from J; bases unmatched to any gene: 5. Germline V gene sequence: CDR1 SGDLS, CDR2 YYNGEE. The CDR3 covers 14 residues. The CDR3 nucleotides are TGTGCCAGCAGCTCCGGGACAGAATCCTACGAGCAGTACTTC. It codes for CASSSGTESYEQYF.

The sample holds one count of this clone. The chain joins TRBV7-3 to TRBJ1-1; D remains ambiguous. The CDR3 consists of 13 residues. Trimming took off 5 bases at V and 3 bases at J, with 10 bases between the two ends. Germline V gene lookup returns CDR1 SGHTA and CDR2 FQGTGA. The CDR3 coding sequence is TGTGCCAGCAGCCCCCTCGAGTACACTGAAGCTTTCTTT. This encodes CASSPLEYTEAFF. Full variable domain (outside the CDR3, taken from reference TRBV7-3 and TRBJ1-1): GAGVSQTPSNKVTEKGKYVELRCDPISGHTALYWYRQSLGQGPEFLIYFQGTGAADDSGLPNDRFFAVRPEGSVSTLKIQRTERGDSAVYLCASSPLEYTEAFFGQGTRLTVV.

This clone has only one observation. The gene calls are TRBV7-6 and TRBJ2-3; 8 bases agree with TRBD2. The CDR3 runs 16 residues. Germline assignment: CDR1 SGHVS and CDR2 FNYEAQ. The trim removed 4 bases at V and 6 bases at J, leaving 12 bases unmatched. The CDR3 is CASSSGTGGSADTQYF. DNA of the CDR3: TGTGCCAGCAGCTCGGGTACGGGGGGGTCTGCGGATACGCAGTATTTT.

The chain uses TRBV7-9 and TRBJ1-4; 9 bases are shared with TRBD1. Germline trimming cut 4 bases from V and 7 bases from J; bases unmatched to any gene: 4. The CDR3 totals 14 residues. Germline-derived CDR1 and CDR2 are SEHNR and FQNEAQ (reference sequence). This CDR3 is CASSSTGGIEKLFF. DNA of the CDR3: TGTGCCAGCAGCTCAACAGGGGGCATTGAAAAACTGTTTTTT.

This clone was seen just once. The chain employs TRBV28 and TRBJ1-1; TRBD1 might be the D (5 bases). The CDR3 sequence is 14 residues long. The V and J ends lost 6 bases and 0 bases respectively, with 11 bases between them. Germline CDR1 and CDR2: MDHEN and SYDVKM. This CDR3 reads CASRVSTVNTEAFF. DNA of the CDR3: TGTGCCAGCAGGGTCTCGACAGTGAACACTGAAGCTTTCTTT.

V and J are TRBV6-5 and TRBJ2-3, with D possibly TRBD1 on 5 matching bases. This CDR3 contains 14 residues. Germline lookup yields CDR1 MNHEY and CDR2 SVGAGI. V lost 8 bases, J lost 5 bases, and 17 bases lay in between. CDR3 DNA: TGTGCCAGCCCCCCGGAGACAGTCCTAGATACGCAGTATTTT. Translated: CASPPETVLDTQYF.

The chain carries TRBV6-5 and TRBJ1-5; a possible D gene is TRBD1 (5 bases). Trimming removed 6 bases at V and 3 bases at J, with 6 bases between. The CDR3 length is 12 residues. CDR1 is MNHEY and CDR2 is SVGAGI in the germline V gene. In DNA form, the CDR3 reads TGTGCCAGCAGGGGGCCCAATCAGCCCCAGCATTTT. It translates to CASRGPNQPQHF.

The chain is built from TRBV6-4 and TRBJ1-1; D not resolved. V gave up 2 bases and J gave up 0 bases, with 13 bases separating them. Germline-derived CDR1 and CDR2 are MRHNA and SNTAGT. CDR3 length: 16 residues. CDR3 region: CASSDASLSMNTEAFF. CDR3 DNA sequence: TGTGCCAGCAGTGACGCGAGTCTTTCCATGAACACTGAAGCTTTCTTT.

The gene calls are TRBV5-4 and TRBJ2-5; 11 nucleotides match TRBD2. Germline CDR1 is SGHNT and CDR2 is YYREEE (reference sequence). The CDR3 is made up of 14 amino acids. V shed 4 bases and J 3 bases; nucleotides not matched to a gene: 2. This CDR3 reads CASSRGLAEETQYF. The CDR3 DNA reads as TGTGCCAGCAGCCGGGGACTAGCGGAAGAGACCCAGTACTTC.

The rearrangement joins TRBV5-4 to TRBJ2-1; D possibly corresponds to TRBD1 (7 bases). From germline, CDR1 is SGHNT and CDR2 YYREEE (reference sequence). CDR3 length: 15 amino acids. Trimming left V 2 bases short and J 3 bases short, with 12 bases between. The CDR3 protein is CASSFGGGFYNEQFF. The CDR3 DNA sequence: TGTGCCAGCAGCTTTGGAGGGGGCTTCTACAATGAGCAGTTCTTC.

The chain joins TRBV10-3 to TRBJ1-5; 8 bases line up with TRBD1. The CDR3 consists of 14 residues. CDR1 is ENHRY, CDR2 SYGVKD, per germline. V was pared by 5 bases and J by 5 bases, with 5 bases of the junction left unmatched. Written as DNA, the CDR3 is TGTGCCATCAGTAGACAGGGGAAAGATCAGCCCCAGCATTTT. Its translation: CAISRQGKDQPQHF.

J is TRBJ1-1 and V is TRBV28; a possible D gene is TRBD1 (5 bases). Trimming pared 1 base from V and 0 bases from J, leaving 15 bases between. The CDR3 spans 17 residues. CDR1 is MDHEN and CDR2 is SYDVKM in the germline V gene. CDR3 DNA sequence: TGTGCCAGCAGTTTATCTCTACAGGCTTCTATGAACACTGAAGCTTTCTTT. As protein: CASSLSLQASMNTEAFF.

The chain recombines TRBV4-2 with TRBJ2-1; 12 bases match TRBD2. CDR3 length: 17 residues. V was pared by 5 bases and J by 8 bases, with 13 bases of the junction left unmatched. The germline gives CDR1 LGHNA, CDR2 YNFKEQ. CDR3 sequence reads: CASSYSSGGAFHYEQFF. CDR3 DNA: TGTGCCAGCAGCTACTCTAGCGGGGGGGCCTTTCACTATGAGCAGTTCTTC.

This clone is hyperexpanded. This sequence joins TRBV4-1 and TRBJ1-4; no clear D. Germline lookup yields CDR1 MGHRA and CDR2 YSYEKL. This CDR3 is built from 16 residues. Trimming removed 0 bases from V and 3 bases from J, with 11 bases in between. The CDR3 DNA sequence: TGCGCCAGCAGCCAAGAGGAAGCGCTCCCTAATGAAAAACTGTTTTTT. Protein product: CASSQEEALPNEKLFF.

This sequence joins TRBV2 and TRBJ2-7; D is unclear. From germline, CDR1 is SNHLY and CDR2 FYNNEI. This CDR3 has 11 amino acids. Trimming removed 6 bases at V and 1 base at J, with 4 bases between. The CDR3 DNA is TGTGCCAGCAGCCAGTCCTACGAGCAGTACTTC. It codes for CASSQSYEQYF.

The chain links TRBV2 to TRBJ2-5; 7 bases align to TRBD2. Germline CDR1 is SNHLY and CDR2 is FYNNEI. The CDR3 is made up of 11 amino acids. The junction had 2 bases not matched to a gene; V was cut back by 8 bases and J by 5 bases. CDR3 nucleotides: TGTGCCAGCCAGCGGGGTGAGACCCAGTACTTC. This encodes CASQRGETQYF.

The gene calls are TRBV7-7 and TRBJ1-5, with 7 bases aligning to TRBD1. With 1 base clipped from V and 0 bases from J, the junction kept 6 bases outside the gene matches. Germline CDR1 and CDR2: SSHAT and FNYEAQ (reference sequence). CDR3 length: 17 amino acids. CDR3 nucleotide sequence: TGTGCCAGCAGCTTAGGTCAGGGGGATCGTAGCAATCAGCCCCAGCATTTT. Amino acid sequence: CASSLGQGDRSNQPQHF.

This chain joins TRBV6-1 and TRBJ1-1; D is uncertain. The V and J ends lost 8 bases and 3 bases respectively, with 13 bases between them. There are 13 residues in the CDR3. Germline V gene data show CDR1 as MNHNS and CDR2 as SASEGT. CDR3 residues: CASQRMLDTEAFF. In nucleotides, the CDR3 is TGTGCCAGCCAGAGGATGCTAGACACTGAAGCTTTCTTT.

This clone was seen once. This sequence joins TRBV18 and TRBJ2-7, with TRBD2 matching 12 bases. V dropped 5 bases and J dropped 2; count of bases not matched to a gene: 4. There are 15 residues in the CDR3. CDR1 and CDR2 (germline): KGHSH, LQKENI. For the CDR3, the DNA is TGTGCCAGCTCAGCTGCTAGCGGGAGGGCCTACGAGCAGTACTTC. Its protein product is CASSAASGRAYEQYF.

The gene calls are TRBV4-1 and TRBJ2-7; tentatively, D is TRBD1 (5 bases). CDR1 and CDR2 from the germline V gene are MGHRA and YSYEKL. The CDR3 is 16 residues long. The germline V and J ends were trimmed by 3 bases and 2 bases, with 17 bases remaining between them. CDR3 sequence reads: CASSHVNVRDTYEQYF. DNA for the CDR3: TGCGCCAGCAGCCATGTCAATGTCAGGGATACCTACGAGCAGTACTTC.

Comment on this clone: At one end, the junction sequence differs from germline, possibly due to a read error. The genes are TRBV2 and TRBJ2-1, with a possible D match to TRBD2 (6 bases). CDR1 and CDR2 from the germline V gene are SNHLY and FYNNEI. The CDR3 spans 11 residues. The CDR3 bases are TGTGCCAGCAGGGGAGACACGGAGGGGATCTTC. Its translation: CASRGDTEGIF.

V and J are TRBV28 and TRBJ2-1; the match to TRBD1 covers 7 bases. The trim removed 8 bases at V and 7 bases at J, leaving 14 bases unmatched. The CDR3 loop spans 15 amino acids. Germline V gene lookup returns CDR1 MDHEN and CDR2 SYDVKM. CDR3 loop: CASGWTRQGRNEQFF. CDR3 coding DNA: TGTGCCAGCGGCTGGACTCGACAGGGTAGAAATGAGCAGTTCTTC.

A single count supports this clone. The V and J genes are TRBV6-1 and TRBJ2-7; possibly TRBD2 for D (5 bases). V was pared by 3 bases and J by 2 bases, with 17 bases between. CDR3 length equals 16 residues. Germline V gene data show CDR1 as MNHNS and CDR2 as SASEGT. In DNA form, the CDR3 reads TGTGCCAGCAGTGATCGTTCCGGAGGAAGCCCCTACGAGCAGTACTTC. Amino acids: CASSDRSGGSPYEQYF.

The V gene is TRBV27, the J gene TRBJ1-2; 7 positions match TRBD1. Germline V gene data show CDR1 as MNHEY and CDR2 as SMNVEV (reference sequence). V was clipped by 5 bases and J by 6 bases; unmatched bases: 6. The CDR3 is 13 residues long. CDR3 bases: TGTGCCAGCAGTACTAACACAGGGGATGGCTACACCTTC. The encoded protein is CASSTNTGDGYTF.